This T cell receptor beta chain was recorded in a study of shared clonotypes between healthy human individuals. The data were produced by immunoSEQ multiplex PCR, yet TCRdb's version contains in-frame clones alone and is incomplete. Among 2,100,000 or so clones listed, around 95% were seen once. The CDR3 is made up of 15 amino acids. V lost 5 bases, J lost 2 bases, and 15 bases lay in between. CDR1 and CDR2 (germline): SGHTA, FQGNSA. The sequence was collected from a man aged 18 to 30 in good health. The chain combines TRBV7-2 with TRBJ1-2; the D gene is possibly TRBD1 (5 bases). Sequencing used naive CD4+ T cells sorted from blood. Subset here: CD45RA+ positively selected. The CDR3 reads CASSAEAGNNYGYTF. The CDR3 DNA is TGTGCCAGCAGCGCCGAGGCAGGGAACAACTATGGCTACACCTTC.